This paragraph reports one T cell receptor beta chain. Its cognate antigen is unknown. The sample comes from a study of T cell responses to AZD1222 COVID-19 vaccine. Whether given at about 4 or about 12 weeks, second doses were pooled. This CDR3 has 14 amino acids. V was pared by 0 bases and J by 7 bases, with 2 bases of the junction left unmatched. Germline CDR1 is LNHDA and CDR2 is SQIVND (reference sequence). Whole-study findings and limits: Among spike-specific TCRs, nearly half reportedly target unmutated variant regions. Spike-wide coverage was observed for vaccine-associated CD4 TCRs, with dominant responses at 160-218 and 743-854. White British ancestry dominated among donors, who included more females, and clonal diversity was possibly underestimated.

Only in-frame clones appear in the TCRdb table, and some are missing; sequencing was by immunoSEQ multiplex PCR. The table records about 140,000 clones, 80% to 95% of them present only once. This specimen was peripheral blood, taken 28 days after the second AZD1222 dose. This TCR was sampled from an adult who received the AZD1222 COVID-19 vaccine. This sequence joins TRBV19 and TRBJ1-5; 8 positions agree with TRBD1. The CDR3 region is CASSIEDRVQPQHF. The CDR3 nucleotides read TGTGCCAGTAGTATAGAGGACAGGGTACAGCCCCAGCATTTT.